This T cell receptor (beta chain) was sequenced during a study of T-cell reconstitution after alpha-beta-depleted transplantation in children. Overall study results and limits: Reportedly, only several hundred clones from non-depleted graft cells drove alpha-beta T-cell counts at about two months.

The germline gives CDR1 DFQATT, CDR2 SNEGSKA (reference sequence). This CDR3 contains 12 residues. V was pared by 8 bases and J by 3 bases, with 6 bases of the junction left unmatched. Remarks on this clonotype: What it binds is not known.

This sample's TCRbeta library carried unique molecular identifier barcodes. MiXCR, run by TCRdb on the PCR reads, gives a single entry per CDR3 protein. Among roughly 50,000 distinct CDR3 sequences listed, 44% were seen once. The chain is built from TRBV20-1 and TRBJ2-7; 8 bases fit TRBD2. The receptor's source is a male patient aged 10-17 years who had a stem cell transplant for acute lymphoblastic leukemia, so the T cells may come from the graft donor. This specimen was PBMCs, mostly from graft donor cells, taken 360 days after TCRalphabeta/CD19-depleted stem cell transplant. The CDR3 DNA reads TGCAGTATCCTAGCGGGCGACTACGAGCAGTACTTC. The encoded protein is CSILAGDYEQYF.